This is a list of T cell receptor beta chains from one sample in a study of shared clonotypes between healthy human individuals. TCRdb keeps only in-frame clones here, not all; method: immunoSEQ multiplex PCR. The profile shows about 1,900,000 clones, just under 95% of them singletons. The material sequenced was naive CD8+ T cells sorted from blood. The source is a man between 18 and 29 years old in good health. The CDR3 runs from the conserved cysteine through the conserved F or W. D genes are given only for firm matches.

D gene	V gene	J gene	CDR3 DNA	CDR3 protein
.	TRBV6-5	TRBJ1-2	TGTGCCAGCAGTTACGGGGAGGGTAGTAGTGGCTACACCTTC	CASSYGEGSSGYTF
TRBD1	TRBV27	TRBJ2-7	TGTGCCAGCAGTTTATCACAGGGGGCTAGGGGGGAGCAGTACTTC	CASSLSQGARGEQYF
.	TRBV4-3	TRBJ2-7	TGCGCCAGCAGCCAAGCCATTCACGGTAGCGGATCCTACGAGCAGTACTTC	CASSQAIHGSGSYEQYF
.	TRBV5-1	TRBJ2-7	TGCGCCAGCAGCTTGAGGAGCACCTACGAGCAGTACTTC	CASSLRSTYEQYF
.	TRBV5-4	TRBJ1-3	TGTGCCAGCAGCTTAGACACGGGAGTGGGAAACACCATATATTTT	CASSLDTGVGNTIYF
TRBD2	TRBV9	TRBJ2-1	TGTGCCAGCAGCGCCCTGATACTAGCGGGAGGGCCCGATGAGCAGTTCTTC	CASSALILAGGPDEQFF
.	TRBV10-3	TRBJ1-1	TGTGCCATCAGTGGAACACAGGCGAACACTGAAGCTTTCTTT	CAISGTQANTEAFF
.	TRBV28	TRBJ1-2	TGTGCCAGCAGTTTAGCCAGGGCGAGCATCTATGGCTACACCTTC	CASSLARASIYGYTF
TRBD1	TRBV7-4	TRBJ2-5	TGTGCCAGCAGCTTAGAACGGACAGGCAGGGAGACCCAGTACTTC	CASSLERTGRETQYF
.	TRBV6-6	TRBJ1-1	TGTGCCAGCTCAACGGGGTCTGGGGCTACTGAAGCTTTCTTT	CASSTGSGATEAFF
TRBD2	TRBV14	TRBJ2-1	TGTGCCAGCAGCCAAGTGGCGGGAGGGTACAATGAGCAGTTCTTC	CASSQVAGGYNEQFF
TRBD1	TRBV9	TRBJ2-7	TGTGCCAGCAGCTCCGGGACAGGGGTTGTCTACGAGCAGTACTTC	CASSSGTGVVYEQYF